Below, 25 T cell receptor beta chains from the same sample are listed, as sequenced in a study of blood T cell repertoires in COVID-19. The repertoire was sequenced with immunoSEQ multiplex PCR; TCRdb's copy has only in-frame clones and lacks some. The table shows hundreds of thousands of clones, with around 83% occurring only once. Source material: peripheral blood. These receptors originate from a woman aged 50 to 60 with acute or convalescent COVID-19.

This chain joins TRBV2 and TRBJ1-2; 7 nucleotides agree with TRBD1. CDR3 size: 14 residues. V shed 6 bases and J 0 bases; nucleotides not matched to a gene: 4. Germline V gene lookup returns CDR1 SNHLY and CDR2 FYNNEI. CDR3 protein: CASRPGTANYGYTF. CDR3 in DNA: TGTGCCAGCAGGCCCGGGACAGCTAACTATGGCTACACCTTC. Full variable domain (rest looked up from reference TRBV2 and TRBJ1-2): EPEVTQTPSHQVTQMGQEVILRCVPISNHLYFYWYRQILGQKVEFLVSFYNNEISEKSEIFDDQFSVERPDGSNFTLKIRSTKLEDSAMYFCASRPGTANYGYTFGSGTRLTVV.

This CDR3 reads CASSVGQGAFYEQYF. The CDR3, as DNA: TGTGCCAGCAGTGTAGGACAGGGAGCATTCTACGAGCAGTACTTC. The rearrangement joins TRBV25-1 to TRBJ2-7, with TRBD1 identical over 8 bases. The CDR3 runs to 15 residues. V trimming: 4 bases; J trimming: 3 bases; junction bases outside the gene matches: 8. Germline CDR1 is MGHDK and CDR2 is SYGVNS.

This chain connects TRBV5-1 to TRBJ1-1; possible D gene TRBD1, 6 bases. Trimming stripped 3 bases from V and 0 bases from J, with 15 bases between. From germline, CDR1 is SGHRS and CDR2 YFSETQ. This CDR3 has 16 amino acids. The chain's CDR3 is CASSSPGGQVNTEAFF. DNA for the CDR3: TGCGCCAGCAGCTCCCCCGGGGGGCAGGTGAACACTGAAGCTTTCTTT.

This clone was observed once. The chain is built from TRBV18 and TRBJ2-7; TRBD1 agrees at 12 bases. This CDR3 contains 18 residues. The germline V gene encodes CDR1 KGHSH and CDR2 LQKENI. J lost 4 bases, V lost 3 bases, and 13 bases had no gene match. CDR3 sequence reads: CASSPGQGARNGSYEQYF. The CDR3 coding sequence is TGTGCCAGCTCACCGGGACAGGGGGCGCGGAACGGGAGTTACGAGCAGTACTTC.

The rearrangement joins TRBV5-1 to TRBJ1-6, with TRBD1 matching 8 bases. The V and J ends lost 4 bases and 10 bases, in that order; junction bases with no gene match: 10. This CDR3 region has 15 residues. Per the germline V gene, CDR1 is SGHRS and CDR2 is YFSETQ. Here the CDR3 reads CASSPRTGRGSPLHF. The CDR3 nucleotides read TGCGCCAGCAGCCCGCGGACAGGGCGAGGGTCACCCCTCCACTTT.

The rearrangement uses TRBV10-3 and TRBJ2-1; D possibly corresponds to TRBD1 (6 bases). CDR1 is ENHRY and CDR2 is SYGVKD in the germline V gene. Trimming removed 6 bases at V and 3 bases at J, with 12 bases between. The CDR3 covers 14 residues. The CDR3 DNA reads TGTGCCATCAGAGGACAGAAAGACTACAATGAGCAGTTCTTC. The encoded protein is CAIRGQKDYNEQFF.

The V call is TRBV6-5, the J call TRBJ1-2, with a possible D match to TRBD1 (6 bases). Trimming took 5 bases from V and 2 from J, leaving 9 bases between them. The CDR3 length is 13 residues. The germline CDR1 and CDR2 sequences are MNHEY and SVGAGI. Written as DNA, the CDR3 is TGTGCCAGCAGTCCGGACAGAAACTATGGCTACACCTTC. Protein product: CASSPDRNYGYTF.

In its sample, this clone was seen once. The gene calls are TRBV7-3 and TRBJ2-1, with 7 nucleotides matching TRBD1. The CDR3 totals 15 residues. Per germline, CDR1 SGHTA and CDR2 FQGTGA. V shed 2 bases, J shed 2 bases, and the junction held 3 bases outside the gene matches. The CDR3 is CASSLLTGAYNEQFF. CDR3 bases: TGTGCCAGCAGCTTATTAACAGGGGCCTACAATGAGCAGTTCTTC.

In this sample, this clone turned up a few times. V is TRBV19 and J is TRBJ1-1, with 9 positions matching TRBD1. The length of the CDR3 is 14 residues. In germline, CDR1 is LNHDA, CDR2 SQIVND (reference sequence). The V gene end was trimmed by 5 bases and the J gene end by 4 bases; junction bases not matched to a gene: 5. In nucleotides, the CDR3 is TGTGCCAGTAGTGGACAGGGGAGAGTCACTGAAGCTTTCTTT. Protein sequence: CASSGQGRVTEAFF.

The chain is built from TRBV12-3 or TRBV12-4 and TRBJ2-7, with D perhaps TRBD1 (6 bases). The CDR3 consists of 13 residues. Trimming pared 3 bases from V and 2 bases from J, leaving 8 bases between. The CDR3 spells CASSLTGPYEQYF. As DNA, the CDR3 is TGTGCCAGCAGTTTGACAGGACCCTACGAGCAGTACTTC.

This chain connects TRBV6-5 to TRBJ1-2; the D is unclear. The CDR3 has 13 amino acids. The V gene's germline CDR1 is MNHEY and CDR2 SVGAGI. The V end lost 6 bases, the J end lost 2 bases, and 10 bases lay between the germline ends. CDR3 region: CASSLSSNYGYTF. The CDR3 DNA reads TGTGCCAGCAGCCTCTCTAGCAACTATGGCTACACCTTC.

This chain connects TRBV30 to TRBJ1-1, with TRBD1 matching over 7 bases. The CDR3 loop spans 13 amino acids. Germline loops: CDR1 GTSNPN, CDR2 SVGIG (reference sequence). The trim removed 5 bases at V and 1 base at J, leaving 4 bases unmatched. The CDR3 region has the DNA TGTGCCTGGGGGACAGATTCGAACACTGAAGCTTTCTTT. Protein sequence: CAWGTDSNTEAFF.

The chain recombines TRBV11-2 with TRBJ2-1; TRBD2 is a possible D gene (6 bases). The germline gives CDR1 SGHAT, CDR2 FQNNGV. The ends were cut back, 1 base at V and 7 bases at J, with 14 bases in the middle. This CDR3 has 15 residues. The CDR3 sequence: CASSLGTTGVNEQFF. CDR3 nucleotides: TGTGCCAGCAGCTTAGGGACCACGGGGGTGAATGAGCAGTTCTTC.

CDR3 residues: CASSLAPSGTNEKLFF. DNA for the CDR3: TGCGCCAGCAGCTTGGCCCCCAGCGGCACTAATGAAAAACTGTTTTTT. V gene TRBV5-1 combines with J gene TRBJ1-4; D unclear. There are 16 residues in the CDR3. V shed 0 bases and J shed 2 bases, with 11 bases lying between them. Germline CDR1 SGHRS, CDR2 YFSETQ.

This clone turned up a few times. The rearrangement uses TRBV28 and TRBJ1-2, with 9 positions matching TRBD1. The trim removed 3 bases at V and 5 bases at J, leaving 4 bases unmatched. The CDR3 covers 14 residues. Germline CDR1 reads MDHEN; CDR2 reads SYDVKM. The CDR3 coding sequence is TGTGCCAGCAGTTTCCGGGACAGGGTGTATGGCTACACCTTC. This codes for CASSFRDRVYGYTF.

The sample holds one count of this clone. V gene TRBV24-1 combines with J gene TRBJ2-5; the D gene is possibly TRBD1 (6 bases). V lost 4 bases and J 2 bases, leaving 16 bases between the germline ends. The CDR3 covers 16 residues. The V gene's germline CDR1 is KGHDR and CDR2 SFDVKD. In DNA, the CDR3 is TGTGCCACCAGTGACTCAGGGGTTGGGCGTCAAGAGACCCAGTACTTC. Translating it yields CATSDSGVGRQETQYF.

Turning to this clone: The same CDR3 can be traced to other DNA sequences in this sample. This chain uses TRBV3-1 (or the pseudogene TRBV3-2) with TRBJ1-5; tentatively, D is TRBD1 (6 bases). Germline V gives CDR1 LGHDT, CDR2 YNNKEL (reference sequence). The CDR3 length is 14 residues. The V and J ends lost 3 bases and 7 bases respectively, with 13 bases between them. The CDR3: CASSQHREGQPQHF. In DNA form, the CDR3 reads TGTGCCAGCAGCCAGCACAGGGAAGGCCAGCCCCAGCATTTT.

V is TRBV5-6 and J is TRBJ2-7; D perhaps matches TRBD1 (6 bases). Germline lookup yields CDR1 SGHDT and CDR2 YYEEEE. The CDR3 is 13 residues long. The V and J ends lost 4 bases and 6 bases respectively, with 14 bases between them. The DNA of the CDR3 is TGTGCCAGCAGCATCACAGGGTCCGGCGAGCAGTACTTC. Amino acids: CASSITGSGEQYF. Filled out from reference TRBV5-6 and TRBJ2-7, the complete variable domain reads DAGVTQSPTHLIKTRGQQVTLRCSPKSGHDTVSWYQQALGQGPQFIFQYYEEEERQRGNFPDRFSGHQFPNYSSELNVNALLLGDSALYLCASSITGSGEQYFGPGTRLTVT.

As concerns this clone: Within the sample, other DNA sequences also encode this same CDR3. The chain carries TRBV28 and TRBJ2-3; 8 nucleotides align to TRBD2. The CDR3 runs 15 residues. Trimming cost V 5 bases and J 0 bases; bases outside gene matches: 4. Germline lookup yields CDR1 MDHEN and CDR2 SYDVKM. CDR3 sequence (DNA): TGTGCCAGCAGTGCGGGAGGCCCCAGCACAGATACGCAGTATTTT. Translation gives CASSAGGPSTDTQYF. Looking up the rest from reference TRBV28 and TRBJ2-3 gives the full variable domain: DVKVTQSSRYLVKRTGEKVFLECVQDMDHENMFWYRQDPGLGLRLIYFSYDVKMKEKGDIPEGYSVSREKKERFSLILESASTNQTSMYLCASSAGGPSTDTQYFGPGTRLTVL.

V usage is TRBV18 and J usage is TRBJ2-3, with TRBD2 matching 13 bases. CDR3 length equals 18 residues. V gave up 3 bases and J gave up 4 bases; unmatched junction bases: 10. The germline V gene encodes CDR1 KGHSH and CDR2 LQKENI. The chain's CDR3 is CASSPILGTSGNADTQYF. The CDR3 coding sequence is TGTGCCAGCTCACCCATCCTCGGGACTAGCGGGAACGCAGATACGCAGTATTTT.

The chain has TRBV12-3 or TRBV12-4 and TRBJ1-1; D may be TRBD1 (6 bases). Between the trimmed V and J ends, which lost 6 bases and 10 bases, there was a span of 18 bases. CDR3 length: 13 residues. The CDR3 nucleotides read TGTGCCAGCAGGGGGAACGGCGTCAGGGGAGCTTTCTTT. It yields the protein CASRGNGVRGAFF.

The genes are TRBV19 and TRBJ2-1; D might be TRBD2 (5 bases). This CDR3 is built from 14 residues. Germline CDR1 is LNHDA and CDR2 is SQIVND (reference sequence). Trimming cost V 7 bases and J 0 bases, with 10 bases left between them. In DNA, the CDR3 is TGTGCCAGTACCCTAGCTAGCTCCTACAATGAGCAGTTCTTC. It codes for CASTLASSYNEQFF.

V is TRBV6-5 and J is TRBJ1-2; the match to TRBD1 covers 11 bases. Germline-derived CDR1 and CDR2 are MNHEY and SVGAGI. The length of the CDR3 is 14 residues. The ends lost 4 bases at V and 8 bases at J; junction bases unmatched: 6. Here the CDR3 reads CASSWDRGNSGYTF. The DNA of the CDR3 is TGTGCCAGCAGTTGGGACAGGGGGAATTCAGGCTACACCTTC.

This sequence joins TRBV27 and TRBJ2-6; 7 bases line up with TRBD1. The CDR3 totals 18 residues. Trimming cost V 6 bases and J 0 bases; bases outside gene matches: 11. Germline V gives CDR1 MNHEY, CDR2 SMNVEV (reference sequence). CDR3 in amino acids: CASRPGTARVSGANVLTF. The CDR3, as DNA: TGTGCCAGCAGACCAGGGACAGCGAGAGTCTCTGGGGCCAACGTCCTGACTTTC.

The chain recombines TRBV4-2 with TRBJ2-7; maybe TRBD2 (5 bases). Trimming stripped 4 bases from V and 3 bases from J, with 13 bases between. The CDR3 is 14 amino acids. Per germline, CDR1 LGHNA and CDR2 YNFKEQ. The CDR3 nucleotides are TGTGCCAGCAGCCCTAGCAGTGGGAACTACGAGCAGTACTTC. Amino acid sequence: CASSPSSGNYEQYF.